This T cell receptor beta chain was recovered during a study of T-cell reconstitution after alpha-beta-depleted transplantation in children. Study-wide findings and caveats: About two months after transplant, alpha-beta T cells reportedly came from several hundred expanded graft clones. One year after transplant, T-cell counts and diversity came mostly from newly produced T cells.

This CDR3 contains 12 residues. V was trimmed by 5 bases and J by 11 bases, leaving 15 bases between them. This clonotype was seen at least ten times. Its antigen is as yet unknown. Preparing the TCRbeta library involved the use of unique molecular identifiers. One entry per CDR3 protein results from TCRdb running MiXCR on the PCR reads. The sample shows fewer than 350,000 distinct CDR3 sequences, around 10% of them seen only once. The source material was peripheral blood, sampled 180 days after TCRalphabeta/CD19-depleted stem cell transplant. The chain combines TRBV12-3 or TRBV12-4 with TRBJ1-1; D unclear. This receptor was taken from a male patient between 2 and 9 years old who had a stem cell transplant for chronic granulomatous disease, so the T cells may come from the graft donor. This CDR3 reads CASSPVGLRAFF. The CDR3 coding sequence is TGTGCCAGCAGTCCAGTTGGACTGAGGGCTTTCTTT.